A single sample gave rise to the 10 T cell receptor beta chains below, sequenced in a study of blood T cell repertoires in COVID-19. Profiling relied on immunoSEQ multiplex PCR, and the TCRdb table lists in-frame clones only, not all of them. The sample has approximately 10,000 clones, approximately 85% seen once. Specimen: peripheral blood. The receptor source for this set is a human donor in a cohort sampled during active COVID-19.

The chain is built from TRBV9 and TRBJ2-6, with D possibly being TRBD1 (5 bases). Trimming stripped 2 bases from V and 1 base from J, with 10 bases between. Germline CDR1 and CDR2: SGDLS and YYNGEE. The CDR3 has 16 amino acids. CDR3 nucleotides: TGTGCCAGCAGCGTCCCAGGGATATCTGGGGCCAACGTCCTGACTTTC. This translates into CASSVPGISGANVLTF.

The V and J genes are TRBV7-9 and TRBJ2-2, with TRBD1 matching over 9 bases. The CDR3 length is 14 residues. With V trimmed by 5 bases and J by 6 bases, 4 bases remained unmatched. The germline gives CDR1 SEHNR, CDR2 FQNEAQ (reference sequence). The CDR3 DNA is TGTGCCAGCAGCCGACAGGGGGACTCCGGGGAGCTGTTTTTT. This encodes CASSRQGDSGELFF.

The gene calls are TRBV7-9 and TRBJ2-3, with TRBD2 as a possible D gene (5 bases). The germline V and J ends were trimmed by 7 bases and 0 bases, with 14 bases remaining between them. Per the germline V gene, CDR1 is SEHNR and CDR2 is FQNEAQ (reference sequence). CDR3 length: 15 residues. The CDR3, as DNA: TGTGCCAGCAAATTGAGGGAGACTAGCACAGATACGCAGTATTTT. Amino acids: CASKLRETSTDTQYF.

The chain combines TRBV5-1 with TRBJ1-4; TRBD1 might be the D (6 bases). The V gene's germline CDR1 is SGHRS and CDR2 YFSETQ. CDR3 length: 14 residues. The V end was cut by 3 bases, the J end by 4 bases, with 10 bases between. The CDR3: CASSSGQSNEKLFF. CDR3 coding DNA: TGCGCCAGCAGCTCCGGACAGAGTAATGAAAAACTGTTTTTT.

The V and J genes are TRBV19 and TRBJ2-7, with 13 bases identical to TRBD2. Germline CDR1 and CDR2: LNHDA and SQIVND (reference sequence). The CDR3 sequence is 16 residues long. With V trimmed by 3 bases and J by 5 bases, 7 bases remained unmatched. The CDR3 spells CASSISPTSGRNEQYF. DNA for the CDR3: TGTGCCAGTAGTATTTCCCCGACTAGCGGGAGGAACGAGCAGTACTTC. The whole variable domain, remainder taken from reference TRBV19 and TRBJ2-7, is DGGITQSPKYLFRKEGQNVTLSCEQNLNHDAMYWYRQDPGQGLRLIYYSQIVNDFQKGDIAEGYSVSREKKESFPLTVTSAQKNPTAFYLCASSISPTSGRNEQYFGPGTRLTVT.

This chain connects TRBV5-1 to TRBJ2-7; 8 bases align to TRBD1. There are 14 residues in the CDR3. Unmatched junction bases numbered 9, after V lost 5 bases and J lost 5 bases. The V gene's germline CDR1 is SGHRS and CDR2 YFSETQ. DNA of the CDR3: TGCGCCAGCAGTTTAGGACAGGGATACAACGAGCAGTACTTC. Amino acid sequence: CASSLGQGYNEQYF.

J is TRBJ2-7 and V is TRBV11-2; TRBD1 agrees at 8 bases. This CDR3 spans 14 amino acids. The germline V gene encodes CDR1 SGHAT and CDR2 FQNNGV. The V and J ends lost 5 bases and 0 bases, in that order; junction bases with no gene match: 3. CDR3 region: CASSPGQVSYEQYF. CDR3 DNA: TGTGCCAGCAGCCCGGGACAGGTCTCCTACGAGCAGTACTTC.

This clone was detected only once. This chain joins TRBV11-3 and TRBJ2-2, with 9 bases lining up with TRBD1. The J segment lost 5 bases and the V segment lost 5 bases, leaving 0 bases of the junction unmatched. The germline gives CDR1 SGHNT, CDR2 YENEEA. This CDR3 is built from 13 residues. CDR3 protein: CASSGTGTGELFF. CDR3 nucleotides: TGTGCCAGCAGCGGGACAGGGACCGGGGAGCTGTTTTTT.

CDR3 DNA: TGTGCCAGCTCACCACCCGACAGGGAAGAGACCCAGTACTTC. Translated: CASSPPDREETQYF. The chain couples TRBV18 to TRBJ2-5; 7 bases line up with TRBD1. The CDR3 sequence is 14 residues long. The germline V gene has CDR1 KGHSH and CDR2 LQKENI. V shed 0 bases and J 3 bases; nucleotides not matched to a gene: 1.

V and J are TRBV13 and TRBJ2-1, with 8 bases lining up with TRBD2. The germline gives CDR1 PRHDT, CDR2 FYEKMQ (reference sequence). The CDR3 spans 15 residues. The V and J ends lost 2 bases and 6 bases, in that order; junction bases with no gene match: 6. The CDR3 DNA reads TGTGCCAGCAGCTTAAACGGGAGGGCCTTCAATGAGCAGTTCTTC. Its protein is CASSLNGRAFNEQFF.